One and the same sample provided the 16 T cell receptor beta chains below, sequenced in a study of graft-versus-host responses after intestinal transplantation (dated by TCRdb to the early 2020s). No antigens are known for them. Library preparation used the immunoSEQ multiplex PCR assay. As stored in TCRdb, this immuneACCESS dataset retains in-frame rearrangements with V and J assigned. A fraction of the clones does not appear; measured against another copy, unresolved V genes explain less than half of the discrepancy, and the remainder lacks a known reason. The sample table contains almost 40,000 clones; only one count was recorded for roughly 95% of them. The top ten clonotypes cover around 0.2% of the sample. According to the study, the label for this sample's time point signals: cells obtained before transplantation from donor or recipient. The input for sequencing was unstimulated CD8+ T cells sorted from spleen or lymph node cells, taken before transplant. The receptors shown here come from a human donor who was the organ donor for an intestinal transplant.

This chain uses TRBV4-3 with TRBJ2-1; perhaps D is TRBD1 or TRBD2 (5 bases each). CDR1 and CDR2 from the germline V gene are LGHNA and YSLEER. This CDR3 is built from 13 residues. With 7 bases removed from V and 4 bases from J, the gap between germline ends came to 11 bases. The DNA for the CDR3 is TGCGCCAGCACCCGGGGCAGGTACAATGAGCAGTTCTTC. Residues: CASTRGRYNEQFF.

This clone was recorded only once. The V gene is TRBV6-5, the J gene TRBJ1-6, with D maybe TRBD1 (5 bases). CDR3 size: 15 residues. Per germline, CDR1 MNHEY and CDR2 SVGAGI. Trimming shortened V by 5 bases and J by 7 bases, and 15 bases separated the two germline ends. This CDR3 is CASSLGQGWNSPLHF. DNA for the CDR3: TGTGCCAGCAGTCTGGGGCAGGGTTGGAATTCACCCCTCCACTTT.

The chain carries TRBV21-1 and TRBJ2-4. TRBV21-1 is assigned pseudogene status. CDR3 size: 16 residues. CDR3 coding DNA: TGTGCCAGCTTAGGGGAGCAGGGCGTAGCCAAAAACATTCAGTACTTC. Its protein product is CASLGEQGVAKNIQYF.

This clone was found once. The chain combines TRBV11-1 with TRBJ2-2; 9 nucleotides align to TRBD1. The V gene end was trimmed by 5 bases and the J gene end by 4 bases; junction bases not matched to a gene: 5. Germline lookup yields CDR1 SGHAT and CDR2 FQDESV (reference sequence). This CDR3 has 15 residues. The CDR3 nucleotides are TGTGCCAGCAGCCAACAGGGGGCGGTCACCGGGGAGCTGTTTTTT. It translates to CASSQQGAVTGELFF.

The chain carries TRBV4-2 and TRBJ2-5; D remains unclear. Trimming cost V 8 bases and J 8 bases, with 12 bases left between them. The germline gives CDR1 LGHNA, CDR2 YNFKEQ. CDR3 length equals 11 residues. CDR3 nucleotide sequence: TGTGCCAGCTTCTTCGCAGGAACCCAGTACTTC. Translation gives CASFFAGTQYF.

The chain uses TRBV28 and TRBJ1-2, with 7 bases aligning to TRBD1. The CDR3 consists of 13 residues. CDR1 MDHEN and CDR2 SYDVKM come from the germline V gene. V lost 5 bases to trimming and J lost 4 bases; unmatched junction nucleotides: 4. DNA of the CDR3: TGTGCCAGCAGTCCACGGGACAGCTATGGCTACACCTTC. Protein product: CASSPRDSYGYTF.

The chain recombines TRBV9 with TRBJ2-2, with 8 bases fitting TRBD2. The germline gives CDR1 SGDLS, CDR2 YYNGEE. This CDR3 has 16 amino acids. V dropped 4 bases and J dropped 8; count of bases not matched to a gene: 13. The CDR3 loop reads CASSTEGFGRAGELFF. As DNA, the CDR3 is TGTGCCAGCAGCACCGAAGGGTTCGGGAGGGCTGGGGAGCTGTTTTTT.

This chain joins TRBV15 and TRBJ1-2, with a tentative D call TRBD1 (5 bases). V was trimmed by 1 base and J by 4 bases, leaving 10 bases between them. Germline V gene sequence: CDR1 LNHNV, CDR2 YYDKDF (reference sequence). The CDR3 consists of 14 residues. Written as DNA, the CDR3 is TGTGCCACCAGCAGAGCAGGGACTGCCTATGGCTACACCTTC. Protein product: CATSRAGTAYGYTF. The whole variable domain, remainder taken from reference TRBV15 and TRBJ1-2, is DAMVIQNPRYQVTQFGKPVTLSCSQTLNHNVMYWYQQKSSQAPKLLFHYYDKDFNNEADTPDNFQSRRPNTSFCFLDIRSPGLGDTAMYLCATSRAGTAYGYTFGSGTRLTVV.

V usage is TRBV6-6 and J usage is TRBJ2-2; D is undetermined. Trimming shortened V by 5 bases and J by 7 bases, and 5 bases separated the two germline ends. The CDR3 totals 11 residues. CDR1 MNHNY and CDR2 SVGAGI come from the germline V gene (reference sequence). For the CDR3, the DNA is TGTGCCAGCAGTACAAACGGGGAGCTGTTTTTT. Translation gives CASSTNGELFF.

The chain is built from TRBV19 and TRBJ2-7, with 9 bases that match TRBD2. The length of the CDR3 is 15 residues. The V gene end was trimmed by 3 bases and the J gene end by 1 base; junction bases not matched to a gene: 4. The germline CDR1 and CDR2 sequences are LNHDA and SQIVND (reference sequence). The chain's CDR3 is CASSIFSGGSYEQYF. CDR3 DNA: TGTGCCAGTAGTATTTTTAGCGGGGGTTCCTACGAGCAGTACTTC.

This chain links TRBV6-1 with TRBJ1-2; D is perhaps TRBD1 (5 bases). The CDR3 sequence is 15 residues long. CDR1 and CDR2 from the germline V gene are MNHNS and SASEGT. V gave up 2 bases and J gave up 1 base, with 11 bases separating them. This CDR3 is CASSEWGRVNYGYTF. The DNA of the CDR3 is TGTGCCAGCAGTGAATGGGGGAGGGTTAACTATGGCTACACCTTC.

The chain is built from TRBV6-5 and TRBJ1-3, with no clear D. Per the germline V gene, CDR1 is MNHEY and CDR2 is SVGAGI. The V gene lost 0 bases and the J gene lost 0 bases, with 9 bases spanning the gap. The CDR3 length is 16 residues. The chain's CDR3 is CASSYSFGSSGNTIYF. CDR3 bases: TGTGCCAGCAGTTACTCATTTGGCAGCTCTGGAAACACCATATATTTT.

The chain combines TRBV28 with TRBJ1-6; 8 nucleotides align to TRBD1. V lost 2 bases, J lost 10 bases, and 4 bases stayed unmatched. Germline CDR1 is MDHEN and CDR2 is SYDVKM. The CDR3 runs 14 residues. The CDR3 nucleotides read TGTGCCAGCAGTTTAGTGACAGGGGCCTCACCCCTCCACTTT. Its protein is CASSLVTGASPLHF.

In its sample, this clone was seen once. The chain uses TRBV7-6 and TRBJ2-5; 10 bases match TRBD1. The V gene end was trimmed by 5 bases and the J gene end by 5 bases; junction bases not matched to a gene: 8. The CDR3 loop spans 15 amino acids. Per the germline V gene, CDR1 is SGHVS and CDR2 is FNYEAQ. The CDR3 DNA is TGTGCCAGCAGCGCTGGGACAGGGGTTGATGAGACCCAGTACTTC. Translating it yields CASSAGTGVDETQYF. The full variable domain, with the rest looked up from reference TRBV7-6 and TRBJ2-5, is GAGVSQSPRYKVTKRGQDVALRCDPISGHVSLYWYRQALGQGPEFLTYFNYEAQQDKSGLPNDRFSAERPEGSISTLTIQRTEQRDSAMYRCASSAGTGVDETQYFGPGTRLLVL.

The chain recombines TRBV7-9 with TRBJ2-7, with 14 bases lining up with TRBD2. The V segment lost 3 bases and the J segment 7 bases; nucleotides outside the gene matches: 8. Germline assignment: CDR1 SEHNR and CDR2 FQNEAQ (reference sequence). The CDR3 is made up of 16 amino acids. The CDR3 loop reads CASSFPWTSGGREQYF. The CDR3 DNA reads TGTGCCAGCAGCTTTCCCTGGACTAGCGGGGGGAGAGAGCAGTACTTC. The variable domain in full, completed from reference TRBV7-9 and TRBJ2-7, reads DTGVSQNPRHKITKRGQNVTFRCDPISEHNRLYWYRQTLGQGPEFLTYFQNEAQLEKSRLLSDRFSAERPKGSFSTLEIQRTEQGDSAMYLCASSFPWTSGGREQYFGPGTRLTVT.

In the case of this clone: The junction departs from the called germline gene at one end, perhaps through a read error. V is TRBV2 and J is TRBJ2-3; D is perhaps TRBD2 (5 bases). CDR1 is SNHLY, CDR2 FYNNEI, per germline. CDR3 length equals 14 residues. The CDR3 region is CASSEVGRTDMQYF. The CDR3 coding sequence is TGTGCCAGCAGTGAAGTGGGGAGAACAGATATGCAGTATTTT. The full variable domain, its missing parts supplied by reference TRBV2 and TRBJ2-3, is EPEVTQTPSHQVTQMGQEVILRCVPISNHLYFYWYRQILGQKVEFLVSFYNNEISEKSEIFDDQFSVERPDGSNFTLKIRSTKLEDSAMYFCASSEVGRTDMQYFGPGTRLTVL.